This T cell receptor delta chain appears in the sequencing data of a study of gamma-delta T cells after stem cell transplantation. TCRdb reanalysed the RT-PCR reads with CATT. The profile covers 3,000 to 4,000 delta-chain clones, with 1.9% appearing a single time and 9.5% to 15% taken by the ten largest. Germline V gives CDR1 GEAIGNYY, CDR2 EKD. CDR3 length equals 18 residues. About this clone itself: A much larger clone differs from this one at a single base, so this may be a read error. The sample carries other DNA sequences with the same CDR3.

Sequenced input: gamma-delta T cells. This clonotype was sampled from a human donor. It is not recorded whose cells these are; they may come from a transplant donor. The rearrangement uses TRDV2 and TRDJ1; D perhaps matches TRDD3 (6 bases). This CDR3 is CACDTVNGIATYTDKLIF. CDR3 coding DNA: TGTGCCTGTGACACGGTGAACGGGATAGCGACGTACACTGATAAACTCATCTTT.